The clone carrying this T cell receptor beta chain has a handful of counts. Its antigen is currently unknown. The V end was cut by 0 bases, the J end by 1 base, with 12 bases between. Germline CDR1 is SGDLS and CDR2 is YYNGEE. The CDR3 totals 16 residues. The sample is drawn from a study of response to subunit inactivated influenza vaccine. Whole-study findings and limits: Authors suggested that a seasonal influenza vaccination recruits few new T cells each time.

TCRdb processed the RT-PCR reads anew with MiXCR; each CDR3 protein has one entry. The table records over 650,000 distinct CDR3 sequences, less than 20% of them present only once. The sequenced sample was PBMCs from blood, obtained roughly 5 days after vaccination. This receptor was taken from a man aged 45-65 years who received an inactivated influenza vaccine. V gene TRBV9 combines with J gene TRBJ2-3; D possibly corresponds to TRBD2 (5 bases). Written as DNA, the CDR3 is TGTGCCAGCAGCGTAGGGTTGCGGGCAGGCACAGATACGCAGTATTTT. Translating it yields CASSVGLRAGTDTQYF. Based on the CDR3 plus reference TRBV9 and TRBJ2-3, the full variable domain is DSGVTQTPKHLITATGQRVTLRCSPRSGDLSVYWYQQSLDQGLQFLIQYYNGEERAKGNILERFSAQQFPDLHSELNLSSLELGDSALYFCASSVGLRAGTDTQYFGPGTRLTVL.